This TCR beta chain was obtained from a study of PD-1 blockade in mismatch repair-deficient tumors (dated by TCRdb to the late 2010s). Looking at the study overall: Between September 2013 and September 2016, roughly 84 consecutive patients with some twelve mismatch repair-deficient cancer types, all previously treated and progressing, were enrolled in the trial. Tumor-associated T cell clones were tracked in the peripheral blood of patients responding to PD-1 blockade by deep sequencing of TCR CDR3 regions. What the authors observed across the whole study: Clonal expansion was elicited by three of seven peptides, and 142 unique blood TCRs were yielded, roughly seven of which were also found in tumor; all positive peptides were derived from frameshift mutations. Tumor-resident clones, often undetectable in blood before treatment, expanded rapidly after pembrolizumab and then contracted, generally before radiologic responses.

CDR1 and CDR2 are read off the germline V gene as SNHLY and FYNNEI. Inclusive of the bounding cysteine and phenylalanine, the CDR3 is 12 residues long. Only the CDR3 DNA stays, 36 bases, in frame from base 1. V is cut by 4 bases and J by 4 bases, and the space between the germline ends is 7 bases. Regarding this clone: The clone's antigen remains unknown. No per-base quality is available; no much larger clone lies one base away.

Library construction relied on the immunoSEQ multiplex PCR assay. Regarding the original processing steps: A clone was classified as neoantigen-specific if the clone expanded significantly in response to the relevant peptide and did not expand significantly in response to any other peptide tested. Imported from immuneACCESS, the table was reduced by TCRdb to in-frame sequences with V and J called. These copies leave out some clones; in studies compared against another copy, an unresolved V gene accounts for under half, and the cause of the remainder is not known. V, J and clone size are those of that table, while D and trimming were read from the DNA. The sample table contains just under 9,000 clones; only one count was recorded for around nine tenths of them. The ten top clones hold about 12% of the sample. The time point label on this specimen signifies: roughly 10-day in vitro stimulation with candidate neoantigen peptide 7. Mismatch repair deficiency was established in every enrolled patient by polymerase chain reaction or immunohistochemistry. Three patients who responded to pembrolizumab therapy underwent TCR sequencing. About 7 ELISpot-reactive candidate neoantigen peptides were each used in an approximately eleven-day in vitro stimulation before TCR sequencing. As the baseline for calculating clone fold-changes, a control culture with no peptide was run in an identical way. The phase II trial prospectively evaluated PD-1 blockade with pembrolizumab in advanced mismatch repair-deficient cancers, independent of tissue of origin.

The specimen comprised cells cultured in vitro, sampled from a patient treated with pembrolizumab. The rearrangement joined TRBV2 to TRBJ1-2; TRBD1 is perhaps the D gene, given 5 matching bases. This sequence was found in an adult with mismatch repair-deficient cancer. The CDR3 region has the sequence CASSGTSYGYTF. The bases read TGTGCCAGCAGTGGGACAAGCTATGGCTACACCTTC.